The present entry profiles one TCR beta chain with its context. Seattle patient enrollment occurred during active infection, with longitudinal follow-up thereafter. This sample was taken from a study of blood T cell repertoires in COVID-19. For the study at large: The analysed material was cDNA or gDNA that came from T cells, B-cell-depleted T cells, or PBMCs.

As processed by the authors: Reference gene primer amplification gave estimated nucleated cell counts. Sequencing used immunoSEQ multiplex PCR; TCRdb keeps in-frame clones, though not all of them. V, J and clone size derive from that table, while D and trimming were established from the DNA sequence. The data hold some 130,000 clones, with roughly 90% observed a single time. V was pared by 1 base and J by 0 bases, with 6 bases between. Germline V gene sequence: CDR1 SEHNR, CDR2 FQNEAQ (reference sequence). The CDR3 has 14 residues. The chain uses TRBV7-9 and TRBJ1-1; D remains unclear. The clonotype comes from a man aged 55 to 70 with COVID-19, enrolled during active disease. The sample consisted of peripheral blood. This CDR3 is CASSLGHMNTEAFF. The CDR3 DNA reads TGTGCCAGCAGCTTAGGGCACATGAACACTGAAGCTTTCTTT.